This T cell receptor beta chain was recorded in a study of technical replicates of blood from four donors. The table came from immunoSEQ multiplex PCR; TCRdb's copy has only in-frame clones and leaves some out. The sample lists about 59,000 clones; approximately 87% were seen once. Deletions cut 2 bases from V and 2 bases from J, with 10 bases between. Germline CDR1 KGHSH, CDR2 LQKENI. The CDR3 covers 15 residues. The sequence was collected from a human donor in good health. Some clones in this sample may be carry-over from other donors' samples. Sample: PBMCs. This chain links TRBV18 with TRBJ1-3; a possible D gene is TRBD1 (6 bases). CDR3 in DNA: TGTGCCAGCTCACCAGCGGGGGCTGCTGGAAACACCATATATTTT. This codes for CASSPAGAAGNTIYF. The whole variable domain, filled in from reference TRBV18 and TRBJ1-3, reads NAGVMQNPRHLVRRRGQEARLRCSPMKGHSHVYWYRQLPEEGLKFMVYLQKENIIDESGMPKERFSAEFPKEGPSILRIQQVVRGDSAAYFCASSPAGAAGNTIYFGEGSWLTVV.